This T cell receptor beta chain was sequenced for a study of cytotoxic CD8 clonotypes in ibrutinib-treated CLL. Study information: Of the patients, some eleven were relapsed/refractory, over 14 treatment-naive and 17 to 18 IGHV unmutated.

Clones were read by immunoSEQ multiplex PCR, and TCRdb kept only the in-frame ones, dropping some. The table lists 27,000 or so clones, 65% to 90% of them singletons, with approximately 8% in the top ten. Worth noting for this clone: Its antigen is still unknown.

The study's findings and limits: Patients with sustained remission and those progressing were sampled at differing times. Baseline-level clonality went beyond age-matched healthy donors and moved in step with circulating CD8+ T-cell counts.

Germline loops: CDR1 SGHRS, CDR2 YFSETQ. V was clipped by 0 bases and J by 0 bases, with 8 bases between them. There are 15 residues in the CDR3. This chain uses TRBV5-1 with TRBJ2-3; unclear D gene. The clonotype originates from a human donor with chronic lymphocytic leukemia. The specimen was PBMCs, collected after 24 months of ibrutinib treatment. CDR3 in amino acids: CASSLDHFSTDTQYF. The CDR3 DNA reads TGCGCCAGCAGCTTGGACCATTTTAGCACAGATACGCAGTATTTT.